The TCR beta chain described here comes from a study of blood T cell repertoires in COVID-19 (dated by TCRdb to 2018 to 2020). Broadly, across the study: Samples covering the acute and convalescent phases of COVID-19 were provided by collaborators in the United States, Italy and Spain. HLA class I and class II types, where available, came from metadata supplied by the sample provider rather than from assay-based typing. Deeply sampled blood TCRbeta repertoires from subjects exposed to, actively infected with, or recovered from COVID-19 were included in the dataset. The sample metadata nearly always contained a de-identified subject ID, COVID-19 status, age in years and sex. The repertoires were released in a freely available public database meant as a resource for research on the immune response to SARS-CoV-2. The prospective study material was composed of cDNA or gDNA derived from T cells, B-cell-depleted T cells, or PBMCs. Samples came from the ongoing ImmuneRACE study (first 160 participants) plus 1,254 subjects from 6 global collaborators. Broad study findings and their caveats: The quantity of clinical and demographic metadata differed by source and by participant and was supplied without curation.

V is shortened by 0 bases, J by 3 bases, and the region joining them spans 6 bases. Reading from cysteine to phenylalanine, the CDR3 counts 13 amino acids. Kept here is only the CDR3 DNA, which spans 39 bases and is read in frame from base 1. From the germline V gene (reference sequence), CDR1 is GTSNPN and CDR2 is SVGIG. TCRbeta CDR3 regions were amplified from genomic DNA by means of the immunoSEQ Assay, a bias-controlled multiplex PCR. On the study's bioinformatics: Within the assay, amplification of reference gene primers was used to estimate how many nucleated cells each sample contained. To quantify the absolute abundance of each unique TCRbeta CDR3 rearrangement, sequence reads were collapsed and filtered. Productive Simpson clonality was computed per sample as the square root of Simpson's diversity index over productive rearrangements. TCRdb retrieved this table from immuneACCESS and kept in-frame rearrangements only. Not all clones are present; in checked studies, unresolved V genes account for under half, and no reason is known for the remainder. That table is the source of V, J and clone size, and D and trimming were worked out from the DNA. The sample has under 250,000 clones on record, roughly nine tenths of them singletons. The ten largest clones represent 6.2% of the sample.

Regarding this clone: There is no known antigen for this receptor. Per-nucleotide qualities are absent, and no much larger clonotype sits a single base away.

Each collaborating institution followed its own protocols to collect whole blood in K2EDTA tubes. For TCRbeta analysis, collaborators shipped samples in one of three forms: frozen whole blood, isolated PBMCs, or DNA extracted from either of those sample types. Here the chain combines TRBV30 and TRBJ1-3, with the D segment identity uncertain. The receptor's source is a man aged 55 to 70 with acute or convalescent COVID-19. Sample: peripheral blood. The CDR3: CAWSVSFGNTIYF. At the DNA level, the sequence is TGTGCCTGGAGTGTTTCCTTTGGAAACACCATATATTTT.